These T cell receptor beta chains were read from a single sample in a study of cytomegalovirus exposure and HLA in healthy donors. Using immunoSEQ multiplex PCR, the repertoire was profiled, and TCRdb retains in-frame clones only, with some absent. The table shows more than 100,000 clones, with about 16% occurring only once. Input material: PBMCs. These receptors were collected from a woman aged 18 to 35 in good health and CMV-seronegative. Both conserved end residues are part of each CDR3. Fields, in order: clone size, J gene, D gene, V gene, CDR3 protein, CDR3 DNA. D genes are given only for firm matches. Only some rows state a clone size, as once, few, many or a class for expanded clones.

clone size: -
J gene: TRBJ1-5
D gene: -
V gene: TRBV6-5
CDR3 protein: CASSPGDGNQPQHF
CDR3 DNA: TGTGCCAGCAGCCCCGGGGATGGCAATCAGCCCCAGCATTTT

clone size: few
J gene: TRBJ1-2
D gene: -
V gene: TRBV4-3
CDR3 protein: CASSQGHSLTGYTF
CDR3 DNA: TGCGCCAGCAGCCAAGGTCACAGTTTAACAGGCTACACCTTC

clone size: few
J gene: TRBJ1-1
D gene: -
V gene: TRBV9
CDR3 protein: CASSVAYRDTEAFF
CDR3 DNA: TGTGCCAGCAGCGTAGCCTACAGGGATACTGAAGCTTTCTTT

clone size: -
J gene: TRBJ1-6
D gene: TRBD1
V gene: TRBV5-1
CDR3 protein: CASSLDGTGAEVNSPLHF
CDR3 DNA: TGCGCCAGCAGCTTGGACGGGACAGGGGCCGAAGTAAATTCACCCCTCCACTTT

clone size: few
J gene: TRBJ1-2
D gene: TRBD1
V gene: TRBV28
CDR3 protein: CASTEEGAGGYTF
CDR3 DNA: TGTGCCAGCACCGAAGAGGGGGCTGGTGGCTACACCTTC

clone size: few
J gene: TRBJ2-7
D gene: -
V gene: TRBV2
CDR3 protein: CASSGDRDNSYEQYF
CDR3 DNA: TGTGCCAGCAGTGGTGACCGGGACAACTCCTACGAGCAGTACTTC

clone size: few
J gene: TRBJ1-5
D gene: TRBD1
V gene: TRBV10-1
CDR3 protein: CASRIRTGGSNQPQHF
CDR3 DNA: TGCGCCAGCAGGATCAGGACAGGGGGTTCGAATCAGCCCCAGCATTTT

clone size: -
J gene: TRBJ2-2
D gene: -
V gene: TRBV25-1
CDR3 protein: CAIPAGSYTGELFF
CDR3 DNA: TGTGCCATCCCGGCGGGCTCCTACACCGGGGAGCTGTTTTTT

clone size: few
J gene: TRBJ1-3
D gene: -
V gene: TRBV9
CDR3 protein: CASSVAGQNGNTIYF
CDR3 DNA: TGTGCCAGCAGCGTAGCCGGACAGAACGGAAACACCATATATTTT

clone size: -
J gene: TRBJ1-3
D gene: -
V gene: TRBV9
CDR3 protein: CASSVGGEPGNTIYF
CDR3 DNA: TGTGCCAGCAGCGTTGGAGGTGAGCCTGGAAACACCATATATTTT

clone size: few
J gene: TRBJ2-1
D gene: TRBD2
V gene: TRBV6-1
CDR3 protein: CASSIGLDPYNEQFF
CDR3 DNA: TGTGCCAGCAGCATAGGACTAGACCCCTACAATGAGCAGTTCTTC

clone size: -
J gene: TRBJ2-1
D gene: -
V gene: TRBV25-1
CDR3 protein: CASSESLLFLQFF
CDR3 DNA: TGTGCCAGCAGTGAATCTTTACTCTTTTTGCAGTTCTTC

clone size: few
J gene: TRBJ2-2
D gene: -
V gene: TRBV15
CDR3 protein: CATSRERWVGPTGELFF
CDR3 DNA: TGTGCCACCAGCAGAGAGAGATGGGTGGGGCCCACCGGGGAGCTGTTTTTT

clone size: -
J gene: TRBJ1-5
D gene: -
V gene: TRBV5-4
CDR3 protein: CASSMRADSNQPQHF
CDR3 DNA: TGTGCCAGCAGCATGAGGGCGGATAGCAATCAGCCCCAGCATTTT

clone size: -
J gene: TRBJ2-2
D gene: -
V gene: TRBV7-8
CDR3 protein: CASSRPGSGELFF
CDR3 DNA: TGTGCCAGCAGCCGCCCAGGAAGCGGGGAGCTGTTTTTT

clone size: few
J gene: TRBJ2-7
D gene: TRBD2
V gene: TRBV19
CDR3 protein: CASSAVAGDHPSEQYF
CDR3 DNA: TGTGCCAGTAGTGCCGTAGCGGGAGATCACCCCTCCGAGCAGTACTTC

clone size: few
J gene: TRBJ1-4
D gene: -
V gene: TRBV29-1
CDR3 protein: CSVEDQAEKLFF
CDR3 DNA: TGCAGCGTTGAAGACCAGGCTGAAAAACTGTTTTTT

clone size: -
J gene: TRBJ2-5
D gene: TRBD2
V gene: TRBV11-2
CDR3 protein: CASSLGTSGREETQYF
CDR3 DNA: TGTGCCAGCAGCTTAGGGACTAGCGGGAGGGAAGAGACCCAGTACTTC

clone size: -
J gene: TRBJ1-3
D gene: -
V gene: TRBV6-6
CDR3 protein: CASSIDRNSGNTIYF
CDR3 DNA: TGTGCCAGCAGTATCGACAGGAACTCTGGAAACACCATATATTTT

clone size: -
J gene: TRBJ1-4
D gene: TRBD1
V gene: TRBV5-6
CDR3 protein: CASSLETGVEKLFF
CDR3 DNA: TGTGCCAGCAGCTTGGAAACAGGGGTAGAAAAACTGTTTTTT